Presented here are 31 T cell receptor beta chains from one specimen sequenced in a study of PD-1 blockade in mismatch repair-deficient tumors. Assay used: immunoSEQ multiplex PCR; TCRdb lists only in-frame clones, some missing. Of around 40,000 clones detected, more than 75% appear once; the ten largest clones hold under 25%. The sample was peripheral blood, taken 4 weeks after starting pembrolizumab. These receptors were collected from an adult with mismatch repair-deficient cancer.

The rearrangement links TRBV6-5 to TRBJ1-1; D is undetermined. This CDR3 is built from 14 residues. V lost 2 bases and J 0 bases, leaving 7 bases between the germline ends. The germline CDR1 and CDR2 sequences are MNHEY and SVGAGI. The CDR3 coding sequence is TGTGCCAGCAGTTACGGAGGTATGAACACTGAAGCTTTCTTT. This encodes CASSYGGMNTEAFF.

Details on this clone: A junction end diverges from the germline sequence, so it may reflect a read error. This sequence joins TRBV7-7 and TRBJ2-7; D is possibly TRBD2 (6 bases). Per the germline V gene, CDR1 is SSHAT and CDR2 is FNYEAQ (reference sequence). The CDR3 contains 20 residues. CDR3 sequence reads: CASSLALYWSGLPHSYEQYF. The CDR3 DNA reads as TGTGCTAGCAGCTTAGCGTTGTATTGGTCGGGACTTCCTCATTCCTACGAGCAGTACTTC.

This chain uses TRBV4-1 with TRBJ2-4; a possible D gene is TRBD1 (6 bases). The CDR3 extends over 18 amino acids. Trimming pared 1 base from V and 0 bases from J, leaving 16 bases between. Germline loops: CDR1 MGHRA, CDR2 YSYEKL. The DNA for the CDR3 is TGCGCCAGCAGCCAAGGTTTGGCCAGGGGCCTAGCCAAAAACATTCAGTACTTC. It yields the protein CASSQGLARGLAKNIQYF.

This clone was seen only once. CDR3 sequence reads: CASKSGVASYEQYF. As DNA, the CDR3 is TGTGCCAGTAAATCGGGAGTAGCCTCCTACGAGCAGTACTTC. The chain recombines TRBV19 with TRBJ2-7, with a possible D match to TRBD2 (6 bases). The CDR3 runs to 14 residues. Germline lookup yields CDR1 LNHDA and CDR2 SQIVND (reference sequence). V lost 7 bases and J lost 0, with 13 bases in between. The full variable domain, with the rest looked up from reference TRBV19 and TRBJ2-7, is DGGITQSPKYLFRKEGQNVTLSCEQNLNHDAMYWYRQDPGQGLRLIYYSQIVNDFQKGDIAEGYSVSREKKESFPLTVTSAQKNPTAFYLCASKSGVASYEQYFGPGTRLTVT.

J is TRBJ2-2 and V is TRBV19, with 7 bases aligning to TRBD1. Germline V gene data show CDR1 as LNHDA and CDR2 as SQIVND (reference sequence). With 5 bases clipped from V and 3 bases from J, the junction kept 12 bases outside the gene matches. The CDR3 length is 17 residues. This CDR3 reads CASSPYYRGVDTGELFF. The CDR3 region has the DNA TGTGCCAGTAGTCCGTATTACAGGGGTGTCGACACCGGGGAGCTGTTTTTT.

The chain links TRBV7-8 to TRBJ2-1; 10 bases are shared with TRBD2. CDR1 and CDR2 (germline): SGHVS, FQNEAQ. The V and J ends lost 1 base and 4 bases, in that order; junction bases with no gene match: 4. CDR3 length: 16 residues. CDR3 residues: CASSLVSGRSYNEQFF. The CDR3 DNA reads as TGTGCCAGCAGCTTAGTTAGCGGGAGGTCGTACAATGAGCAGTTCTTC.

The V and J genes are TRBV6-5 and TRBJ2-3, with 8 bases lining up with TRBD1. Trimming removed 5 bases from V and 4 bases from J; junction bases left unmatched: 8. From germline, CDR1 is MNHEY and CDR2 SVGAGI. This CDR3 spans 15 amino acids. The CDR3 nucleotides are TGTGCCAGCAGTGCGACAGGGGTCAGTCCAGATACGCAGTATTTT. Its protein product is CASSATGVSPDTQYF.

This chain uses TRBV11-2 with TRBJ2-7; no definite D call. The V end was cut by 2 bases, the J end by 3 bases, with 8 bases between. In germline, CDR1 is SGHAT, CDR2 FQNNGV. The CDR3 length is 13 residues. In DNA form, the CDR3 reads TGTGCCAGCAGCTTAAGGGTCGTCTACGAGCAGTACTTC. Protein sequence: CASSLRVVYEQYF.

As concerns this clone: The same CDR3 is also encoded by other DNA sequences in this sample. This chain links TRBV4-3 with TRBJ2-7; possible D gene TRBD1, 5 bases. From germline, CDR1 is LGHNA and CDR2 YSLEER. The length of the CDR3 is 14 residues. The germline V and J ends were trimmed by 1 base and 3 bases, with 10 bases remaining between them. CDR3 in DNA: TGCGCCAGCAGCCAAGGAAGACAGCTCTACGAGCAGTACTTC. This encodes CASSQGRQLYEQYF.

This rearrangement joins TRBV27 to TRBJ2-1; 8 bases match TRBD1. V was clipped by 3 bases and J by 3 bases; unmatched bases: 7. This CDR3 is built from 16 residues. Germline V gives CDR1 MNHEY, CDR2 SMNVEV (reference sequence). CDR3 in amino acids: CASSLIPTGGYNEQFF. In DNA form, the CDR3 reads TGTGCCAGCAGTTTGATTCCCACAGGGGGCTACAATGAGCAGTTCTTC.

This chain joins TRBV10-2 and TRBJ2-7; the D gene is possibly TRBD2 (5 bases). V was cut by 6 bases and J by 0 bases, with 12 bases left in between. The CDR3 runs to 14 residues. The germline CDR1 and CDR2 sequences are WSHSY and SAAADI. The CDR3 DNA reads as TGCGCCAGCAGAACCTCGGGGATCTCCTACGAGCAGTACTTC. Translated: CASRTSGISYEQYF.

There are a few counts of this clone. The rearrangement joins TRBV6-1 to TRBJ2-7, with D tentatively TRBD2 (7 bases). Germline CDR1 is MNHNS and CDR2 is SASEGT. The CDR3 extends over 15 amino acids. V was cut by 3 bases and J by 1 base, with 13 bases left in between. CDR3 loop: CASSDEGGGSYEQYF. The CDR3 region has the DNA TGTGCCAGCAGTGACGAGGGGGGAGGGTCCTACGAGCAGTACTTC.

This clone was seen just once. J is TRBJ1-1 and V is TRBV30, with D perhaps TRBD1 (6 bases). There are 15 residues in the CDR3. The germline V and J ends were trimmed by 1 base and 5 bases, with 17 bases remaining between them. The V gene's germline CDR1 is GTSNPN and CDR2 SVGIG (reference sequence). CDR3 amino acids: CAWSGWGRMGTEAFF. DNA for the CDR3: TGTGCCTGGAGTGGGTGGGGGCGCATGGGGACTGAAGCTTTCTTT.

The chain combines TRBV6-5 with TRBJ2-3; no clear D gene. V was shortened by 2 bases and J by 7 bases, with 7 bases between the two germline ends. The germline gives CDR1 MNHEY, CDR2 SVGAGI. The CDR3 consists of 12 residues. CDR3 sequence: CASSYDGNTQYF. The CDR3, as DNA: TGTGCCAGCAGTTACGATGGGAATACGCAGTATTTT.

The chain has TRBV11-2 and TRBJ2-5; no reliable D call. Germline V lookup: CDR1 SGHAT, CDR2 FQNNGV. Trimming took off 3 bases at V and 3 bases at J, with 8 bases between the two ends. This CDR3 has 13 amino acids. The CDR3 bases are TGTGCCAGCAGCTTGGGCGAGAAAGAGACCCAGTACTTC. Translated, it gives CASSLGEKETQYF.

This clone has only one observation. The rearrangement links TRBV21-1 to TRBJ2-3. TRBV21-1 is a listed pseudogene. There are 17 residues in the CDR3. CDR3 nucleotide sequence: TGTGCCAGCAGCAAAGGTCGAGGGGACCCTAGCACAGATACGCAGTATTTT. It yields the protein CASSKGRGDPSTDTQYF.

CDR3 sequence: CASSIIGSLNEQFF. In DNA, the CDR3 is TGTGCCAGTAGTATAATCGGGAGTTTGAATGAGCAGTTCTTC. This chain links TRBV19 with TRBJ2-1; a possible D gene is TRBD2 (6 bases). CDR1 and CDR2 from the germline V gene are LNHDA and SQIVND (reference sequence). The CDR3 has 14 residues. Deletions cut 2 bases from V and 7 bases from J, with 12 bases between.

The count of this clone is one. This chain uses TRBV6-1 with TRBJ1-2, with a possible D match to TRBD1 (5 bases). From germline, CDR1 is MNHNS and CDR2 SASEGT. This CDR3 region has 15 residues. Trimming removed 1 base from V and 4 bases from J, with 13 bases in between. CDR3 nucleotides: TGTGCCAGCAGTGAAGGCTCCGCGCAGGGCTATGGCTACACCTTC. This gives the protein CASSEGSAQGYGYTF.

This clone was seen only a few times. This chain uses TRBV27 with TRBJ1-5, with D tentatively TRBD1 (5 bases). Germline CDR1 MNHEY, CDR2 SMNVEV (reference sequence). This CDR3 has 14 amino acids. V was cut by 0 bases and J by 6 bases, with 9 bases left in between. For the CDR3, the DNA is TGTGCCAGCAGTTTATCCAGGGACGGTCAGCCCCAGCATTTT. This codes for CASSLSRDGQPQHF.

The J gene is TRBJ2-3, the V gene TRBV6-4, with 13 bases identical to TRBD2. The length of the CDR3 is 15 residues. The ends lost 5 bases at V and 5 bases at J; junction bases unmatched: 4. Germline-derived CDR1 and CDR2 are MRHNA and SNTAGT. The DNA of the CDR3 is TGTGCCAGCAGTCGACTAGCGGGAGGTGAAGATACGCAGTATTTT. As protein: CASSRLAGGEDTQYF.

A note on this clone: One end of the junction is discordant with germline, which a read error may explain. The V and J genes are TRBV5-4 and TRBJ2-1, with D perhaps matching TRBD2 (5 bases). Germline values: CDR1 SGHNT, CDR2 YYREEE (reference sequence). The CDR3 is 15 residues long. As DNA, the CDR3 is TGTGCCAGCAGCTTGAGCCAGCGGAGCTACAGTGAGCAGTTCTTC. Protein: CASSLSQRSYSEQFF. The variable domain in full, completed from reference TRBV5-4 and TRBJ2-1, reads ETGVTQSPTHLIKTRGQQVTLRCSSQSGHNTVSWYQQALGQGPQFIFQYYREEENGRGNFPPRFSGLQFPNYSSELNVNALELDDSALYLCASSLSQRSYSEQFFGPGTRLTVL.

This chain connects TRBV27 to TRBJ2-3, with a tentative D call TRBD2 (6 bases). From germline, CDR1 is MNHEY and CDR2 SMNVEV (reference sequence). The CDR3 extends over 15 amino acids. The germline V and J ends were trimmed by 11 bases and 0 bases, with 18 bases remaining between them. CDR3 coding DNA: TGTGCCCCCCAAACGAGGCGGGGAAGCACAGATACGCAGTATTTT. This gives the protein CAPQTRRGSTDTQYF.

In this sample, this clone turned up a few times. The CDR3 DNA reads as TGTGCCAGCAGTTTACCCGACAGGGCTGATCAGCCCCAGCATTTT. Translated: CASSLPDRADQPQHF. The V and J genes are TRBV28 and TRBJ1-5, with 7 bases matching TRBD1. Losses at the gene ends were 2 bases for V and 5 bases for J; bases not matched to a gene: 6. The CDR3 length is 15 residues. Germline lookup yields CDR1 MDHEN and CDR2 SYDVKM.

The rearrangement joins TRBV7-7 to TRBJ1-4, with D tentatively TRBD1 (5 bases). V gave up 5 bases and J gave up 9 bases, with 25 bases separating them. The germline CDR1 and CDR2 sequences are SSHAT and FNYEAQ (reference sequence). This CDR3 region has 17 residues. CDR3 coding DNA: TGTGCCAGCAGCCCGTTAGCCCCGGGGACTAAGCGGAAAAAACTGTTTTTT. Translating it yields CASSPLAPGTKRKKLFF. The full variable domain, its missing parts supplied by reference TRBV7-7 and TRBJ1-4, is GAGVSQSPRYKVTKRGQDVTLRCDPISSHATLYWYQQALGQGPEFLTYFNYEAQPDKSGLPSDRFSAERPEGSISTLTIQRTEQRDSAMYRCASSPLAPGTKRKKLFFGSGTQLSVL.

The V and J genes are TRBV7-9 and TRBJ1-2; 7 nucleotides line up with TRBD1. The trim removed 5 bases at V and 8 bases at J, leaving 11 bases unmatched. Looked up from germline, CDR1 is SEHNR and CDR2 is FQNEAQ (reference sequence). CDR3 size: 14 residues. The CDR3 DNA sequence: TGTGCCAGCAGCCAAGGGACAGCTCGGTTAGGCTACACCTTC. This translates into CASSQGTARLGYTF.

This clone has just one count. The rearrangement links TRBV7-9 to TRBJ2-2; the D gene is possibly TRBD2 (6 bases). Trimming pared 5 bases from V and 6 bases from J, leaving 19 bases between. The CDR3 is 16 residues long. Per germline, CDR1 SEHNR and CDR2 FQNEAQ (reference sequence). The CDR3 nucleotides are TGTGCCAGCAGCAGAGTACTAGCTGCGAGAGCCGGGGAGCTGTTTTTT. It translates to CASSRVLAARAGELFF.

The chain combines TRBV7-2 with TRBJ2-3, with unresolved D. The ends were cut back, 5 bases at V and 3 bases at J, with 6 bases in the middle. Looked up from germline, CDR1 is SGHTA and CDR2 is FQGNSA. This CDR3 has 12 residues. CDR3 bases: TGTGCCAGCAGCCTTAGGACAGATACGCAGTATTTT. The encoded protein is CASSLRTDTQYF.

The V gene is TRBV2, the J gene TRBJ2-3; 7 bases match TRBD1. The germline gives CDR1 SNHLY, CDR2 FYNNEI. After removal of 7 bases from V and 4 bases from J, the junction contained 8 bases not matched to a gene. The CDR3 has 14 amino acids. The DNA for the CDR3 is TGTGCCAGCAAGACAGGGACAAGCGCAGATACGCAGTATTTT. Translation: CASKTGTSADTQYF.

The count of this clone is one. The J gene is TRBJ2-1, the V gene TRBV4-3; D possibly corresponds to TRBD1 (6 bases). V lost 1 base and J 6 bases, leaving 10 bases between the germline ends. The CDR3 consists of 14 residues. Germline V gene sequence: CDR1 LGHNA, CDR2 YSLEER. The CDR3 sequence: CASSQVTGFNEQFF. The CDR3 coding sequence is TGCGCCAGCAGCCAAGTAACAGGGTTCAATGAGCAGTTCTTC.

The V gene is TRBV6-6, the J gene TRBJ2-5, with unresolved D. CDR3 size: 16 residues. Trimming removed 4 bases at V and 7 bases at J, with 22 bases between. Germline CDR1 and CDR2: MNHNY and SVGAGI (reference sequence). The CDR3 loop is CASSFPTRAPTGTQYF. DNA for the CDR3: TGTGCCAGCAGTTTCCCGACAAGGGCTCCAACCGGGACCCAGTACTTC.

The rearrangement uses TRBV4-1 and TRBJ2-7; perhaps TRBD1 as D (6 bases). CDR3 length: 17 amino acids. Germline CDR1 is MGHRA and CDR2 is YSYEKL. V dropped 0 bases and J dropped 0 bases, with 15 bases sitting between them. The CDR3 region has the DNA TGCGCCAGCAGCCAAGAGAAGGGGTACAGGGTCTCCTACGAGCAGTACTTC. It specifies CASSQEKGYRVSYEQYF.